The present T cell receptor beta chain was sequenced within a study of blood T cells in healthy people across ages. The authors ran a second PCR of roughly 6 to 12 cycles using a sample-barcoded 5' primer and a J-beta primer mix. TCRdb ran MiXCR on the 5' RACE reads and lists one entry per CDR3 protein. The sample comprises 450,000 to 600,000 distinct CDR3 sequences, 27% of which are singletons, and approximately 3.3% rests with the top ten. Each donor was a healthy Caucasian individual from Russia, aged roughly 6 to 90. These data were also filed under a second study, of T cells of mothers and their children. That publication notes: The search for persistent microchimeric T cell clones detected none.

Material: blood. The clonotype was recovered from a boy aged 2 to 10 in good health.

The CDR3 DNA reads TGTGCCAGCTCACCACGGGAGTCCGGGGAGCTGTTTTTT. Its translation is CASSPRESGELFF. The chain couples TRBV18 to TRBJ2-2, with D perhaps matching TRBD2 (5 bases). CDR3 length equals 13 residues. The germline V gene has CDR1 KGHSH and CDR2 LQKENI. With 1 base removed from V and 6 bases from J, the gap between germline ends came to 6 bases.